This TCR beta chain comes out of a study of T-cell reconstitution after alpha-beta-depleted transplantation in children. Regarding the study as a whole: Newly produced T cells mostly provided counts and TCRbeta diversity after one year, as hyperexpanded clones declined. In patients about two months after transplant, alpha-beta T cells reportedly arose from several hundred expanded graft clones. Surviving recipient T cells and intrathymic progenitors accounted for some patients' high TCRbeta diversity at day 60.

Unique molecular identifiers featured in how the TCRbeta library was prepared. TCRdb re-analysed the PCR reads in MiXCR, keeping a single row per CDR3 protein. The sample has 280,000 or so distinct CDR3 sequences, under 14% seen once. This clonotype was seen a handful of times. The antigen is not known. The receptor was isolated from a male patient aged 2 to 10 who had a stem cell transplant for chronic granulomatous disease, so the T cells may come from the graft donor. The starting material was peripheral blood, obtained 180 days after TCRalphabeta/CD19-depleted stem cell transplant.

The CDR3 reads CASGRNQETQYF. CDR3 DNA: TGTGCCAGCGGGAGAAATCAAGAGACCCAGTACTTC. The chain joins TRBV12-3 or TRBV12-4 to TRBJ2-5; D may be TRBD2 (5 bases). This CDR3 contains 12 residues. V was pared by 8 bases and J by 2 bases, with 9 bases between.